Listed here is a single T cell receptor beta chain. Its antigen remains undetermined. No base quality values were provided; no much bigger clone lies one nucleotide off. The data belong to a study of cytomegalovirus exposure and HLA in healthy donors (dated by TCRdb to 2016 to 2017). The study in broad terms: The roughly 700 repertoires of the first cohort and the approximately 110 validation repertoires were produced on the same platform, according to a later analysis. The study was designed to test whether signatures of past pathogen exposure could be identified by cataloging public T cell receptors. A separate validation cohort of over a hundred different subjects was used in addition to the roughly 670-subject first cohort. The study combined high-throughput TCR immunosequencing, statistical association of individual TCRs with disease status, and machine learning to predict cytomegalovirus infection status.

CDR1 and CDR2, per the germline V gene, are MNHEY and SVGAGI. The junction shows trimming of 4 bases on V and 2 bases on J, and the gene matches do not reach 6 bases of it. The CDR3 starts with the cysteine, ends with the phenylalanine, and has 15 residues. Only the CDR3 part of the read is kept: 45 bases, read in frame from the first base. What the study reported, not specific to this receptor: In vitro tests confirmed that three of the cytomegalovirus-associated TCR beta chains recognize cytomegalovirus antigens. The validation cohort had no HLA typing available for a later analysis, so co-occurrence within that cohort was assessed over all 120 repertoires. It was suggested by the authors that the approach could potentially be generalized to other disease states and immunological phenotypes. In the study, approximately 160 TCR beta chains were listed as associated with cytomegalovirus. Cytomegalovirus status was reported to be diagnosed by the classifier with high specificity and sensitivity in both the original and validation cohorts. Most TCR sequences were observed very rarely across donors, whereas some public TCRs were present in many individuals. Of the cluster scores, about 94% were above 0 in a later analysis, which found that TCRs clustered in the first cohort also tended to co-occur in the 90 to 150 validation repertoires.

Donors formed part of the validation cohort, which comprised 120 subjects and was distinct from the first cohort of 666 subjects. Libraries were built with the immunoSEQ multiplex PCR assay. Per the original workflow: To diagnose cytomegalovirus status from the catalog of TCR beta chain sequences, a statistical classification framework was built. The immuneACCESS repertoire file appears here via TCRdb, limited to in-frame rearrangements. These files lack a portion of the clones; in checked studies, under half of the deficit traces to unresolved V genes, and the cause of the others is not known. V and J calls plus clone size are reproduced from that table; the DNA served to infer D and trimming. For this sample the table gives 100,000 to 130,000 clones, of which 95% were detected only once. The ten largest account for roughly 0.67% of the sample.

Sequenced sample: PBMCs. The origin of this receptor is a young woman in good health and CMV-seronegative. This receptor chain uses TRBV6-5 and TRBJ2-7; TRBD2 matches 9 bases in the middle. In nucleotide form, the sequence is TGTGCCAGCAGTTTAGTCCTAGCGGGGCCCTACGAGCAGTACTTC. Its protein product is CASSLVLAGPYEQYF.